The 6 T cell receptor beta chains listed next were all sequenced from one sample in a study of cytomegalovirus exposure and HLA in healthy donors. Primers for the PCR totalled 60 Vbeta and 13 Jbeta. Measured with immunoSEQ multiplex PCR; TCRdb has only the in-frame clones, and not every one. This table has approximately 170,000 clones, around 80% appearing once. The sequenced sample consisted of PBMCs. These receptor sequences come from a male donor in good health and CMV-seronegative.

This chain joins TRBV5-1 and TRBJ1-1, with TRBD1 matching 7 bases. The germline V gene encodes CDR1 SGHRS and CDR2 YFSETQ. The trim removed 0 bases at V and 8 bases at J, leaving 10 bases unmatched. CDR3 length: 15 amino acids. The CDR3 region has the DNA TGCGCCAGCAGCTTGGTGGGGCAGGGGGTGGACGAAGCTTTCTTT. Translation: CASSLVGQGVDEAFF.

The chain couples TRBV6-5 to TRBJ2-1, with TRBD2 matching 12 bases. Germline V gene sequence: CDR1 MNHEY, CDR2 SVGAGI. The CDR3 loop spans 15 amino acids. Trimming at V came to 6 bases and at J to 9 bases, leaving 9 bases not matched to a gene. CDR3 sequence reads: CASSLAASGRGEQFF. Written as DNA, the CDR3 is TGTGCCAGCAGCCTGGCGGCTAGCGGGAGGGGTGAGCAGTTCTTC.

J is TRBJ2-7 and V is TRBV7-7, with 8 bases matching TRBD1. Germline V gene sequence: CDR1 SSHAT, CDR2 FNYEAQ (reference sequence). The CDR3 runs 13 residues. The J segment lost 6 bases and the V segment lost 4 bases, leaving 5 bases of the junction unmatched. The CDR3 loop reads CASSSGQAAEQYF. Written as DNA, the CDR3 is TGTGCCAGCAGCTCGGGACAGGCGGCCGAGCAGTACTTC.

The J gene is TRBJ2-1, the V gene TRBV6-1, with 9 bases identical to TRBD2. Germline CDR1 MNHNS, CDR2 SASEGT. J was trimmed by 6 bases and V by 4 bases; bases with no gene match: 7. This CDR3 region has 15 residues. The CDR3 coding sequence is TGTGCCAGCAGTGCCAAGACTAGCGGCCCCAATGAGCAGTTCTTC. The encoded protein is CASSAKTSGPNEQFF.

Notes on this clone: This same CDR3 is encoded by further DNA sequences in the sample. The chain recombines TRBV5-4 with TRBJ2-5; 10 bases are a match to TRBD1. The CDR3 is 14 amino acids. Germline values: CDR1 SGHNT, CDR2 YYREEE (reference sequence). V dropped 4 bases and J dropped 2; count of bases not matched to a gene: 2. This chain's CDR3 is CASSRQGAQETQYF. The CDR3, as DNA: TGTGCCAGCAGCCGACAGGGGGCGCAAGAGACCCAGTACTTC.

The rearrangement joins TRBV6-5 to TRBJ1-2; 8 positions agree with TRBD1. J gave up 3 bases and V 4 bases, and 4 bases lay outside the gene matches. The CDR3 extends over 14 amino acids. Germline values: CDR1 MNHEY, CDR2 SVGAGI. CDR3 DNA: TGTGCCAGCAGTTGGCAACAGGGGGACTATGGCTACACCTTC. Translation: CASSWQQGDYGYTF.